These 30 T cell receptor beta chains were all obtained from the same sample, sequenced in a study of control samples from healthy donors and cancer patients. Sequencing used immunoSEQ multiplex PCR; TCRdb keeps in-frame clones, though not all of them. The data show 95,000 to 110,000 clones, roughly 90% seen once. Sequencing was performed on PBMCs. These receptors all stem from a man in his fifties or sixties with lung cancer.

This clone is a singleton in its sample. CDR3 protein: CATSRDLQGNYNSPLHF. The DNA of the CDR3 is TGTGCCACCAGCAGGGACTTACAGGGGAACTATAATTCACCCCTCCACTTT. The V and J genes are TRBV15 and TRBJ1-6, with 7 bases matching TRBD1. From germline, CDR1 is LNHNV and CDR2 YYDKDF (reference sequence). Unmatched junction bases numbered 8, after V lost 3 bases and J lost 3 bases. This CDR3 has 17 residues.

J is TRBJ2-1 and V is TRBV5-4, with a tentative D call TRBD1 (5 bases). Germline V gene lookup returns CDR1 SGHNT and CDR2 YYREEE (reference sequence). V gave up 2 bases and J gave up 0 bases, with 9 bases separating them. This CDR3 comprises 15 residues. CDR3: CASSLRGSSYNEQFF. The CDR3 DNA sequence: TGTGCCAGCAGCTTAAGGGGAAGCTCCTACAATGAGCAGTTCTTC.

V usage is TRBV5-3 and J usage is TRBJ2-7; no firm D call. TRBV5-3 is designated an ORF whose function remains uncertain. V was trimmed by 4 bases and J by 2 bases, leaving 16 bases between them. The CDR3 extends over 15 amino acids. DNA of the CDR3: TGTGCCAGAAGCCCGGAGCGATGTGCCACCTACGAGCAGTACGTC. It specifies CARSPERCATYEQYV.

The chain links TRBV7-3 to TRBJ2-3, with TRBD2 matching 8 bases. Per germline, CDR1 SGHTA and CDR2 FQGTGA. V lost 2 bases to trimming and J lost 4 bases; unmatched junction nucleotides: 5. The CDR3 totals 15 residues. In nucleotides, the CDR3 is TGTGCCAGCAGCTTAGGACGGGGGGGCGCAGATACGCAGTATTTT. This translates into CASSLGRGGADTQYF.

The rearrangement joins TRBV20-1 to TRBJ2-1; D ambiguous. Trimming removed 6 bases at V and 0 bases at J, with 3 bases between. This CDR3 spans 11 amino acids. Germline V CDR1 and CDR2: DFQATT, SNEGSKA (reference sequence). DNA of the CDR3: TGCAGTGCAGGCTCCTACAATGAGCAGTTCTTC. This sequence encodes CSAGSYNEQFF.

The J gene is TRBJ2-7, the V gene TRBV3-1 (or the pseudogene TRBV3-2); no firm D call. The CDR3 consists of 15 residues. Germline-derived CDR1 and CDR2 are LGHDT and YNNKEL (reference sequence). Trimming removed 2 bases at V and 3 bases at J, with 14 bases between. CDR3 protein: CASSQKENPFYEQYF. CDR3 bases: TGTGCCAGCAGCCAAAAAGAAAACCCCTTCTACGAGCAGTACTTC.

The chain uses TRBV27 and TRBJ1-1, with D unclear. This CDR3 contains 13 residues. V shed 3 bases and J shed 0 bases, with 5 bases lying between them. CDR1 and CDR2 from the germline V gene are MNHEY and SMNVEV (reference sequence). In nucleotides, the CDR3 is TGTGCCAGCAGTTTTGTACTGAACACTGAAGCTTTCTTT. Protein product: CASSFVLNTEAFF.

The chain has TRBV4-1 and TRBJ1-5, with no clear D. Germline values: CDR1 MGHRA, CDR2 YSYEKL. The CDR3 spans 16 residues. With 0 bases removed from V and 1 base from J, the gap between germline ends came to 10 bases. CDR3 protein: CASSQETFLSNQPQHF. In DNA, the CDR3 is TGCGCCAGCAGCCAAGAGACTTTCCTAAGCAATCAGCCCCAGCATTTT.

This clone was found once. The genes are TRBV24-1 and TRBJ2-3, with 7 bases identical to TRBD2. CDR3 size: 13 residues. Germline V gives CDR1 KGHDR, CDR2 SFDVKD. The J segment lost 2 bases and the V segment lost 9 bases, leaving 4 bases of the junction unmatched. CDR3 sequence: CATRGDPTDTQYF. In DNA form, the CDR3 reads TGTGCCACCCGGGGGGATCCCACAGATACGCAGTATTTT.

On this clone: As the CDR3 is not closed by the conserved phenylalanine or tryptophan, this likely results from a read error. This chain links TRBV5-6 with TRBJ1-2; tentative D call: TRBD1 (5 bases). V lost 1 base and J 2 bases, leaving 15 bases between the germline ends. The CDR3 is 16 residues long. From germline, CDR1 is SGHDT and CDR2 YYEEEE. CDR3 amino acids: CASSLKVGRANYGYTL. The CDR3 DNA sequence: TGTGCCAGCAGCTTGAAAGTTGGCAGGGCAAACTATGGCTACACCCTC.

The DNA of the CDR3 is TGTGCCAGCAGTGCAAGGTTGAGCACTGAAGCTTTCTTT. It specifies CASSARLSTEAFF. V is TRBV12-3 or TRBV12-4 and J is TRBJ1-1; D is unresolved. The CDR3 sequence is 13 residues long. V was pared by 5 bases and J by 4 bases, with 11 bases between.

As regards this clone: Other DNA sequences in this specimen translate into the identical CDR3. The chain uses TRBV2 and TRBJ2-1; the D is unclear. The CDR3 runs to 10 residues. The V gene's germline CDR1 is SNHLY and CDR2 FYNNEI. The germline V and J ends were trimmed by 1 base and 8 bases, with 0 bases remaining between them. In DNA form, the CDR3 reads TGTGCCAGCAGTGAAGATGAGCAGTTCTTC. Translated, it gives CASSEDEQFF.

The rearrangement uses TRBV5-4 and TRBJ2-3; a possible D gene is TRBD1 (5 bases). The CDR3 has 13 amino acids. The V and J ends lost 3 bases and 3 bases respectively, with 8 bases between them. Germline V CDR1 and CDR2: SGHNT, YYREEE (reference sequence). The CDR3 DNA follows: TGTGCCAGCAGCTCCACAGGAACAGATACGCAGTATTTT. Its protein is CASSSTGTDTQYF.

The V and J genes are TRBV12-3 or TRBV12-4 and TRBJ1-2; D ambiguous. The germline V and J ends were trimmed by 4 bases and 3 bases, with 9 bases remaining between them. The length of the CDR3 is 13 residues. CDR3 protein: CASSYGAHYGYTF. Written as DNA, the CDR3 is TGTGCCAGCAGTTACGGCGCGCACTATGGCTACACCTTC.

The chain has TRBV21-1 and TRBJ2-5; the table's D call TRBD2 went unverified against the DNA. TRBV21-1 is a pseudogene segment. CDR3 size: 15 residues. For the CDR3, the DNA is TGTGCCAGCAGCAAAGGTAATTGTCGTAGCGAGACCCAGTACTTC. Protein product: CASSKGNCRSETQYF.

About this clone: At the DNA level, this CDR3 is encoded by other sequences in the same sample as well. CDR3 in amino acids: CASSLKETQYF. The CDR3 nucleotides are TGTGCCAGTTCACTAAAGGAGACCCAGTACTTC. J is TRBJ2-5 and V is TRBV7-9; D gene unclear. Germline-derived CDR1 and CDR2 are SEHNR and FQNEAQ (reference sequence). V lost 9 bases and J 5 bases, leaving 10 bases between the germline ends. The CDR3 totals 11 residues.

This chain joins TRBV6-5 and TRBJ1-1; possibly TRBD1 for D (5 bases). In germline, CDR1 is MNHEY, CDR2 SVGAGI. Trimming removed 10 bases from V and 7 bases from J, with 13 bases in between. The CDR3 sequence is 11 residues long. CDR3 loop: CAINKGIEAFF. As DNA, the CDR3 is TGTGCCATCAATAAGGGGATTGAAGCTTTCTTT.

The chain uses TRBV3-1 (or the pseudogene TRBV3-2) and TRBJ1-3; D is undetermined. The germline gives CDR1 LGHDT, CDR2 YNNKEL (reference sequence). Trimming shortened V by 2 bases and J by 8 bases, and 10 bases separated the two germline ends. This CDR3 spans 13 amino acids. Here the CDR3 DNA reads TGTGCCAGCAGCCAAAACATAGGAGACACCATATATTTT. Its protein product is CASSQNIGDTIYF.

The chain links TRBV6-5 to TRBJ1-1, with D unclear. Germline V gene sequence: CDR1 MNHEY, CDR2 SVGAGI. Trimming shortened V by 7 bases and J by 1 base, and 10 bases separated the two germline ends. The CDR3 spans 13 residues. CDR3 amino acids: CASTSRGNTEAFF. Written as DNA, the CDR3 is TGTGCCAGCACTTCAAGAGGGAACACTGAAGCTTTCTTT.

This clone was detected once. This CDR3 is CASSEVSSSGYTF. CDR3 nucleotide sequence: TGTGCCAGCAGTGAAGTGAGCAGCTCGGGCTACACCTTC. The chain is built from TRBV6-1 and TRBJ1-2; D is uncertain. V shed 1 base and J shed 8 bases, with 11 bases lying between them. This CDR3 spans 13 amino acids. The V gene's germline CDR1 is MNHNS and CDR2 SASEGT.

The CDR3 nucleotides read TGTGCCAGCAGTTACTCCTTGACACCTCAAGAGACCCAGTACTTC. It yields the protein CASSYSLTPQETQYF. V is TRBV6-6 and J is TRBJ2-5; D gene uncertain. Germline V CDR1 and CDR2: MNHNY, SVGAGI (reference sequence). This CDR3 comprises 15 residues. With 0 bases removed from V and 2 bases from J, the gap between germline ends came to 10 bases.

The V call is TRBV24-1, the J call TRBJ2-3, with D perhaps TRBD1 (6 bases). CDR1 KGHDR and CDR2 SFDVKD come from the germline V gene. V was pared by 9 bases and J by 1 base, with 13 bases between. The CDR3 sequence is 14 residues long. DNA of the CDR3: TGTGCCACCTCCCAGGGGTACGGCACAGATACGCAGTATTTT. Protein sequence: CATSQGYGTDTQYF.

This clone was counted only a few times. The chain uses TRBV11-3 and TRBJ1-2; no firm D call. The CDR3 runs to 11 residues. Trimming took off 5 bases at V and 9 bases at J, with 10 bases between the two ends. The germline CDR1 and CDR2 sequences are SGHNT and YENEEA. CDR3 protein: CASSTGSSYTF. The CDR3 DNA sequence: TGTGCCAGCAGCACCGGCAGTAGCTACACCTTC.

This clone was detected only once. V gene TRBV5-1 combines with J gene TRBJ2-7; D is undetermined. Germline CDR1 reads SGHRS; CDR2 reads YFSETQ. The CDR3 runs to 15 residues. V was pared by 5 bases and J by 0 bases, with 15 bases between. The CDR3 bases are TGCGCCAGCAGAGGAGTGGGTACTTTCTCCTACGAGCAGTACTTC. Translated, it gives CASRGVGTFSYEQYF. Using reference TRBV5-1 and TRBJ2-7 for the parts outside the CDR3, the full variable domain is KAGVTQTPRYLIKTRGQQVTLSCSPISGHRSVSWYQQTPGQGLQFLFEYFSETQRNKGNFPGRFSGRQFSNSRSEMNVSTLELGDSALYLCASRGVGTFSYEQYFGPGTRLTVT.

The chain links TRBV19 to TRBJ2-3, with unresolved D. The CDR3 length is 15 residues. The ends were cut back, 7 bases at V and 4 bases at J, with 18 bases in the middle. Germline V gene lookup returns CDR1 LNHDA and CDR2 SQIVND (reference sequence). CDR3 nucleotides: TGTGCCAGTAAGCCTTCTGGAAATTTGCCAGATACGCAGTATTTT. Encoded protein: CASKPSGNLPDTQYF.

The V and J genes are TRBV7-3 and TRBJ1-1; TRBD1 agrees at 7 bases. The CDR3 is 14 amino acids. The trim removed 4 bases at V and 0 bases at J, leaving 2 bases unmatched. Germline V gene sequence: CDR1 SGHTA, CDR2 FQGTGA. This CDR3 reads CASSSGQMNTEAFF. In DNA form, the CDR3 reads TGTGCCAGCAGCTCGGGACAGATGAACACTGAAGCTTTCTTT. Drawing the rest from reference TRBV7-3 and TRBJ1-1, the complete variable domain is GAGVSQTPSNKVTEKGKYVELRCDPISGHTALYWYRQSLGQGPEFLIYFQGTGAADDSGLPNDRFFAVRPEGSVSTLKIQRTERGDSAVYLCASSSGQMNTEAFFGQGTRLTVV.

For this clone: At one end the junction does not follow the germline gene, possibly because of a read error. The sample has other DNA sequences that encode this CDR3 too. The rearrangement joins TRBV27 to TRBJ2-2; 9 bases agree with TRBD2. Per germline, CDR1 MNHEY and CDR2 SMNVEV (reference sequence). The CDR3 contains 17 residues. The CDR3 sequence: CARSPEPRGGRTGELFF. The CDR3 bases are TGTGCCCGCAGTCCAGAACCGCGGGGGGGCCGGACCGGGGAGCTGTTTTTT.

This clone came up once. The V call is TRBV27, the J call TRBJ2-3, with D perhaps matching TRBD2 (6 bases). The germline CDR1 and CDR2 sequences are MNHEY and SMNVEV (reference sequence). V was cut by 7 bases and J by 6 bases, with 23 bases left in between. This CDR3 spans 16 amino acids. CDR3 amino acids: CASNRFLGGGQDTQYF. The CDR3 DNA reads TGTGCCAGCAACAGATTTCTGGGAGGAGGGCAGGATACGCAGTATTTT.

The rearrangement joins TRBV12-3 or TRBV12-4 to TRBJ1-1, with 7 nucleotides matching TRBD1. The ends lost 0 bases at V and 7 bases at J; junction bases unmatched: 2. This CDR3 is 13 amino acids long. The CDR3 nucleotides are TGTGCCAGCAGTTTAGCGCAGGGGGGTGAAGCTTTCTTT. Protein: CASSLAQGGEAFF.

This clone was observed a few times. This chain links TRBV11-2 with TRBJ2-3, with TRBD2 as a possible D gene (7 bases). The V end lost 1 base, the J end lost 4 bases, and 12 bases lay between the germline ends. Germline lookup yields CDR1 SGHAT and CDR2 FQNNGV. The CDR3 is 15 residues long. CDR3 sequence reads: CASSLVGGQADTQYF. DNA of the CDR3: TGTGCCAGCAGCTTAGTCGGGGGGCAAGCAGATACGCAGTATTTT.